In this sample, the clone carrying this T cell receptor (beta chain) turned up many times. Its antigen is still unknown. This sample holds PBMCs from approximately 10 ml fresh peripheral blood. The CDR3 sequence is 14 residues long. Trimming removed 7 bases from V and 4 bases from J; junction bases left unmatched: 8. The germline gives CDR1 SGHRS, CDR2 YFSETQ. Researchers amplified the TCR beta CDR3 regions from RNA transcripts. A set of HTBI primers served as the primers for a first-round RT-PCR of the TCR CDR3. TCRdb redid the calling of the multiplex PCR reads with MiXCR, one entry per CDR3 protein. The repertoire holds around 600,000 distinct CDR3 sequences, roughly 15% seen once, with roughly 3.5% in the top ten. The sample belongs to a study of T cells in Graves' hyperthyroidism and ophthalmopathy. Study outcomes and limitations: Ophthalmopathy was told apart from stable hyperthyroidism by a 13 V-J model. Blood samples included most of the expanded thyroid clonotypes exceeding 0.001.

The V and J genes are TRBV5-1 and TRBJ1-1; 9 bases map to TRBD1. The clonotype was recovered from a woman aged 40-49 years with Graves' ophthalmopathy. The material sequenced was blood. CDR3 amino acids: CASERGTGITEAFF. The CDR3 bases are TGCGCCAGCGAACGTGGGACAGGGATCACTGAAGCTTTCTTT.